This T cell receptor (beta chain) emerged from a study of pediatric ulcerative colitis. During colonoscopy, one to two rectal pinch biopsies were collected. The CDR3 totals 16 residues. V lost 3 bases to trimming and J lost 7 bases; unmatched junction nucleotides: 11. Germline values: CDR1 KGHSH, CDR2 LQKENI. Here immunoSEQ multiplex PCR was the method, and the copy in TCRdb shows in-frame clones only, minus some. The data show tens of thousands of clones, around 73% seen once. The clonotype originates from a boy between 10 and 17 years old with moderate ulcerative colitis. The chain couples TRBV18 to TRBJ2-2, with 7 bases matching TRBD1. The sequencing input was gut tissue. The CDR3 loop is CASSPPKGAQDGELFF. The CDR3 coding sequence is TGTGCCAGCTCACCCCCGAAGGGGGCGCAAGACGGGGAGCTGTTTTTT.